This TCR beta chain was profiled in a study of radiotherapy plus CTLA-4 blockade in lung cancer. Study observations and caveats: TCR clones from tumors expanded in blood after radiotherapy plus ipilimumab. Reports identified early blood T cell clone dynamics, with interferon-beta, as the best response predictor.

Remarks on this clone: Its matching antigen is unknown.

CTLA-4 blockade with ipilimumab, together with focal radiation, was given to patients with chemo-refractory metastatic non-small-cell lung cancer. The table came from immunoSEQ multiplex PCR; TCRdb's copy has only in-frame clones and leaves some out. The profile shows 60,000 to 75,000 clones, 70% to 80% of them singletons. The source of this sequence is a human donor with non-small cell lung cancer whose response to radiotherapy plus ipilimumab could not be evaluated. Some clones in this sample may be carry-over from other donors' samples. The specimen was peripheral blood, collected from a patient treated with radiotherapy plus ipilimumab.

CDR3 protein: CASSEVSQGSTEAFF. In DNA, the CDR3 is TGTGCCAGCAGTGAAGTCAGTCAAGGGAGCACTGAAGCTTTCTTT. The chain combines TRBV2 with TRBJ1-1; no clear D. The CDR3 sequence is 15 residues long. Germline V gene sequence: CDR1 SNHLY, CDR2 FYNNEI. V was trimmed by 1 base and J by 4 bases, leaving 13 bases between them.